The table lists the clone carrying this T cell receptor beta chain with a few counts. The study ran its PCR with 60 Vbeta and 13 Jbeta primers. Some clones are missing from TCRdb's copy, which holds only in-frame ones; the method was immunoSEQ multiplex PCR. The table lists 100,000 to 150,000 clones, roughly four fifths of them singletons. Germline V gene sequence: CDR1 MDHEN, CDR2 SYDVKM. V shed 4 bases, J shed 3 bases, and the junction held 8 bases outside the gene matches. The CDR3 sequence is 15 residues long. Participants comprised healthy donors of bone marrow. The data are from a study of cytomegalovirus exposure and HLA in healthy donors.

What was sequenced was PBMCs. V and J are TRBV28 and TRBJ1-1; TRBD1 aligns across 7 bases. The receptor's source is a woman between 40 and 50 years old in good health and CMV-seronegative. The CDR3 coding sequence is TGTGCCAGCAGTTCGCGGGACACAGGGGACACTGAAGCTTTCTTT. Translated, it gives CASSSRDTGDTEAFF.